The clone carrying this TCR beta chain has only a few counts. Its matching antigen is unknown. The source of the sample is a study of blood T cells in healthy people across ages. Study-level points and caveats: Roughly linearly, TCR beta diversity per million T cells fell as age increased. Long-lived and aged donors differed, with more naive CD4+ cells and higher diversity in the long-lived.

Isolated PBMCs totaled at least 6 million in each sample. Through a sample-barcoded 5' primer and a J-beta primer mix, a second PCR was run for 7 to 11 cycles. TCRdb called the 5' RACE reads again in MiXCR, with one record for every CDR3 protein. The sample consists of 550,000 to 700,000 distinct CDR3 sequences, 27% of them appearing once. This receptor was identified in a woman between 65 and 79 years old in good health. Sample: blood.

CDR3 residues: CASSSGRINQPQHF. The CDR3 DNA reads TGTGCCAGCAGCTCCGGACGGATCAATCAGCCCCAGCATTTT. V and J are TRBV13 and TRBJ1-5, with unresolved D. The CDR3 is 14 residues long. Trimming shortened V by 4 bases and J by 3 bases, and 10 bases separated the two germline ends. Germline V lookup: CDR1 PRHDT, CDR2 FYEKMQ (reference sequence).